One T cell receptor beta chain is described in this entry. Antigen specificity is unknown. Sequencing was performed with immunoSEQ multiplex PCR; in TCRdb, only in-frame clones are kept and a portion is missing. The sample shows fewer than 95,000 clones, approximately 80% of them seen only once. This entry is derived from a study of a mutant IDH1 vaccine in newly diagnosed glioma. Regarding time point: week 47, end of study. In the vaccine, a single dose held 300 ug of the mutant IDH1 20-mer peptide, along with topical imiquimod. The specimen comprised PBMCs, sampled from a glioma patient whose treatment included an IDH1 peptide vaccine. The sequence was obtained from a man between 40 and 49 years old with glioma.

The CDR3 region has the DNA TGTGCCAGCAGCCGGACTGGGGGGGAGACCCAGTACTTC. Its protein product is CASSRTGGETQYF. V and J are TRBV5-4 and TRBJ2-5, with D tentatively TRBD2 (6 bases). The CDR3 sequence is 13 residues long. V lost 4 bases to trimming and J lost 5 bases, with 12 bases between them. Per germline, CDR1 SGHNT and CDR2 YYREEE (reference sequence).